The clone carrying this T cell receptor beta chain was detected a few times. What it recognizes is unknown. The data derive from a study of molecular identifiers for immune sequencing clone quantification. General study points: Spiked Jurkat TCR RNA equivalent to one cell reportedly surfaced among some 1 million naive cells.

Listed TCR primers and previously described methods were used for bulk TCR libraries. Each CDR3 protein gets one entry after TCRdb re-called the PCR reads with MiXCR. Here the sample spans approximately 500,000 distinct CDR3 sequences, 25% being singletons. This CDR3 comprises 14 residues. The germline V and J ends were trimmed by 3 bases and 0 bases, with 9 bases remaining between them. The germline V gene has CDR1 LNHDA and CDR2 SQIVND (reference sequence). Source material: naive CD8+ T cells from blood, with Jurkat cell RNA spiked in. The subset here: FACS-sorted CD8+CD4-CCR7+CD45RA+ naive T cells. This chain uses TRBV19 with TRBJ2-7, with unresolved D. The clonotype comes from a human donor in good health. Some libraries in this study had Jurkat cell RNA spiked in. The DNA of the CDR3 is TGTGCCAGTAGTATTGGGCGGACCTCCTACGAGCAGTACTTC. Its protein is CASSIGRTSYEQYF.